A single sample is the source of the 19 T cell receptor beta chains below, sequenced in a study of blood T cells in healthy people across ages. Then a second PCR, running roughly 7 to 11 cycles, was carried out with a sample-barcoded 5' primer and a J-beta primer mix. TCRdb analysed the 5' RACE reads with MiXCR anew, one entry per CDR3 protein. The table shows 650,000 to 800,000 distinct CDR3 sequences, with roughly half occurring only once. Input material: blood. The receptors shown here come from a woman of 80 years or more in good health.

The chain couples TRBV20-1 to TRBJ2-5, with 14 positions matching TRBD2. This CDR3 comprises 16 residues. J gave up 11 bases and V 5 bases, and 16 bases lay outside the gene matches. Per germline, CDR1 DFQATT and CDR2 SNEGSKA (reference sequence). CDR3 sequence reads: CSAPRLAGGPRNEQYF. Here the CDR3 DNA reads TGCAGTGCTCCTCGACTAGCGGGGGGGCCGAGAAATGAGCAGTACTTC.

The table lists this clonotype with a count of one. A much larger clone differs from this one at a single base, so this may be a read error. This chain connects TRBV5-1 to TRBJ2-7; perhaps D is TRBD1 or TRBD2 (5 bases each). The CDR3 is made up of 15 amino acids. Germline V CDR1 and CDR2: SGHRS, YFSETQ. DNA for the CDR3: TGCGCCAGCAGCCGGGGTCAGGGCTTATTCTACGAGCGGTACTTC. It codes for CASSRGQGLFYERYF.

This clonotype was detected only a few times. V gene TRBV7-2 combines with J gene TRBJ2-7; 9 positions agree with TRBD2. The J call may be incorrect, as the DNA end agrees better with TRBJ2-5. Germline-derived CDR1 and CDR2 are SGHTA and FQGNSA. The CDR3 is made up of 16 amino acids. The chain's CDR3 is CASSSCRLAVGETQYF. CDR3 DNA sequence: TGTGCCAGCAGCTCCTGCCGACTAGCGGTGGGAGAGACCCAGTACTTC.

CDR3 sequence reads: CSTTTSGAYNEQFF. CDR3 nucleotides: TGCAGTACGACAACTAGCGGCGCCTACAATGAGCAGTTCTTC. The chain carries TRBV20-1 and TRBJ2-1; 8 positions agree with TRBD2. There are 14 residues in the CDR3. Germline CDR1 and CDR2: DFQATT and SNEGSKA (reference sequence). V was clipped by 8 bases and J by 2 bases; unmatched bases: 8.

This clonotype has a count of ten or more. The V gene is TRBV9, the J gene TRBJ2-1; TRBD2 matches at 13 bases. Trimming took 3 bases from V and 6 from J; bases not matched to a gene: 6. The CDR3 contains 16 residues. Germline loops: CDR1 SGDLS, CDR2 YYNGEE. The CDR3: CASSGNGTSGANEQFF. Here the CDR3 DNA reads TGTGCCAGCAGCGGCAACGGGACTAGCGGGGCCAATGAGCAGTTCTTC.

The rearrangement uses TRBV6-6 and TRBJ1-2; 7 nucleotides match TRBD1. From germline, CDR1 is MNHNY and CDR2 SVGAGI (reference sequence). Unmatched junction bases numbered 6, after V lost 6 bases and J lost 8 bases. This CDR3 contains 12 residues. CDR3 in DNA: TGTGCCAGCAGCCCCGACAGGGACGGCTACACCTTC. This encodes CASSPDRDGYTF.

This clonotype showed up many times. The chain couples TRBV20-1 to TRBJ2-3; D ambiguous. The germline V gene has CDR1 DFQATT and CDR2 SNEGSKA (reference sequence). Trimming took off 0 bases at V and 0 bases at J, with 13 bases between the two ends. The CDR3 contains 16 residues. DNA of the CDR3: TGCAGTGCTAGAGATAGGCGGATAGCTAGCACAGATACGCAGTATTTT. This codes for CSARDRRIASTDTQYF.

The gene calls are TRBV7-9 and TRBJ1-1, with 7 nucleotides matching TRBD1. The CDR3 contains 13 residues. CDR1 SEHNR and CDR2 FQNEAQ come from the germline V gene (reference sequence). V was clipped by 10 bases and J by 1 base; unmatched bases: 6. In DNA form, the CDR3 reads TGTGCCATGGGAGAGGGGGCGAACACTGAAGCTTTCTTT. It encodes CAMGEGANTEAFF.

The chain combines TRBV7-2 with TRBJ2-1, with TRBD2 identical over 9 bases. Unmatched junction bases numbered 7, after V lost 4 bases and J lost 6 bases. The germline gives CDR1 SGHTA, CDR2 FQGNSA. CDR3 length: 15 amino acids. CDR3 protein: CASSSVGTSSNEQFF. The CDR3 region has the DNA TGTGCCAGCAGCTCCGTAGGGACTAGCAGCAATGAGCAGTTCTTC.

As DNA, the CDR3 is TGTGCCAGCAGTGTCTCTCCTCCGGGTGAGCAGTACTTC. Translating it yields CASSVSPPGEQYF. The rearrangement joins TRBV25-1 to TRBJ2-5; unclear D gene. V was clipped by 4 bases and J by 11 bases, with 17 bases between them. This CDR3 has 13 amino acids. Germline V gene lookup returns CDR1 MGHDK and CDR2 SYGVNS. Variable domain in full (rest from reference TRBV25-1 and TRBJ2-5): EADIYQTPRYLVIGTGKKITLECSQTMGHDKMYWYQQDPGMELHLIHYSYGVNSTEKGDLSSESTVSRIRTEHFPLTLESARPSHTSQYLCASSVSPPGEQYFGPGTRLLVL.

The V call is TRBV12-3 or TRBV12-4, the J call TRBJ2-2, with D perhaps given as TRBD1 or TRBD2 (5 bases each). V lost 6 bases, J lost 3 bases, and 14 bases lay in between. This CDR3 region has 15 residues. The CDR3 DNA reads TGTGCCAGCAGACCTGGGGGATATGACACCGGGGAGCTGTTTTTT. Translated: CASRPGGYDTGELFF.

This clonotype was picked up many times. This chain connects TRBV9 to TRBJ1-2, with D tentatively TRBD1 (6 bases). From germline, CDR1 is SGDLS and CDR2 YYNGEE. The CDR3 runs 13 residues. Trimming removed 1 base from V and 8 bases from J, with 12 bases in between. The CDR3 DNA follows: TGTGCCAGCAGCGTACCCACAGGGTCCGGCTACACCTTC. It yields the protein CASSVPTGSGYTF.

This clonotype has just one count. DNA for the CDR3: TGCAGTGTCCCATTTGGGGGGCGCGAGCAGTACTTC. It is translated as CSVPFGGREQYF. This chain links TRBV20-1 with TRBJ2-4, with D perhaps TRBD1 or TRBD2 (6 bases each). The end of the DNA is better explained by TRBJ2-7, so the J call may be wrong. Germline CDR1 reads DFQATT; CDR2 reads SNEGSKA (reference sequence). The CDR3 loop spans 12 amino acids.

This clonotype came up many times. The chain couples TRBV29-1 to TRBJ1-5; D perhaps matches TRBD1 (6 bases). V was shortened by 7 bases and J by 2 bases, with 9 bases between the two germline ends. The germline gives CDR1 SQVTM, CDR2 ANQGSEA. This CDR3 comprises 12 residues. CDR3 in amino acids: CSGQEGNQPQHF. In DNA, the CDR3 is TGCAGCGGACAGGAGGGCAATCAGCCCCAGCATTTT.

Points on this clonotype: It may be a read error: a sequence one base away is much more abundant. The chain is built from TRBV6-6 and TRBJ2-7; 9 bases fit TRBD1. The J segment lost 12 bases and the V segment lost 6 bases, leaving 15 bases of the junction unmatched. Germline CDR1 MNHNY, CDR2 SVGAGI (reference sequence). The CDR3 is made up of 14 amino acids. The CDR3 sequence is CASRQGALKETLYF. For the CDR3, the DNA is TGTGCCAGCAGACAGGGGGCCCTTAAAGAGACCCTGTACTTC.

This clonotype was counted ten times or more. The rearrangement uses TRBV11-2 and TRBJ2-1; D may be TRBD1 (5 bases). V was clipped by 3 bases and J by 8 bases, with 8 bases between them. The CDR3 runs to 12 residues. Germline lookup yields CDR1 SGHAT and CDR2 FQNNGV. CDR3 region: CASSFRVDEQFF. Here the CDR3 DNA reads TGTGCCAGCAGCTTCAGGGTGGATGAGCAGTTCTTC. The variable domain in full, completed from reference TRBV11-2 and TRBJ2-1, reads EAGVAQSPRYKIIEKRQSVAFWCNPISGHATLYWYQQILGQGPKLLIQFQNNGVVDDSQLPKDRFSAERLKGVDSTLKIQPAKLEDSAVYLCASSFRVDEQFFGPGTRLTVL.

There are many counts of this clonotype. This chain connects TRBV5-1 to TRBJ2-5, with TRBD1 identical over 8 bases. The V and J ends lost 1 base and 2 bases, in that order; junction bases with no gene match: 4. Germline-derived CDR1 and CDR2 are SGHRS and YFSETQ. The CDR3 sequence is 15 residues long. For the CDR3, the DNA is TGCGCCAGCAGCTTGCCCGGGACAGGTCAAGAGACCCAGTACTTC. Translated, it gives CASSLPGTGQETQYF. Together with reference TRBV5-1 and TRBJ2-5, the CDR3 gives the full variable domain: KAGVTQTPRYLIKTRGQQVTLSCSPISGHRSVSWYQQTPGQGLQFLFEYFSETQRNKGNFPGRFSGRQFSNSRSEMNVSTLELGDSALYLCASSLPGTGQETQYFGPGTRLLVL.

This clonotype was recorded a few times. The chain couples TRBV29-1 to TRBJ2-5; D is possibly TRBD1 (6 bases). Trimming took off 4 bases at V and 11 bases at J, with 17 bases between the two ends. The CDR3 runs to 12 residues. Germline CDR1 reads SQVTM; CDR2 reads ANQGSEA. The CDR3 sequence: CSVVGQYNEQYF. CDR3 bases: TGCAGCGTTGTGGGACAATACAATGAGCAGTACTTC.

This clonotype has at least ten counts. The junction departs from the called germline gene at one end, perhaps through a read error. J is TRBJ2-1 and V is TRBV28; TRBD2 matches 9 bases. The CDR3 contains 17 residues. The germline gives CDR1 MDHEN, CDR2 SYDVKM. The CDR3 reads CASIPPTGTSSHNEQFF. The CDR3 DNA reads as TGTGCCAGCATCCCACCCACCGGGACTAGCTCCCACAATGAGCAGTTCTTC. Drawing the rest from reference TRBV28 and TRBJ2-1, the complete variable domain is DVKVTQSSRYLVKRTGEKVFLECVQDMDHENMFWYRQDPGLGLRLIYFSYDVKMKEKGDIPEGYSVSREKKERFSLILESASTNQTSMYLCASIPPTGTSSHNEQFFGPGTRLTVL.